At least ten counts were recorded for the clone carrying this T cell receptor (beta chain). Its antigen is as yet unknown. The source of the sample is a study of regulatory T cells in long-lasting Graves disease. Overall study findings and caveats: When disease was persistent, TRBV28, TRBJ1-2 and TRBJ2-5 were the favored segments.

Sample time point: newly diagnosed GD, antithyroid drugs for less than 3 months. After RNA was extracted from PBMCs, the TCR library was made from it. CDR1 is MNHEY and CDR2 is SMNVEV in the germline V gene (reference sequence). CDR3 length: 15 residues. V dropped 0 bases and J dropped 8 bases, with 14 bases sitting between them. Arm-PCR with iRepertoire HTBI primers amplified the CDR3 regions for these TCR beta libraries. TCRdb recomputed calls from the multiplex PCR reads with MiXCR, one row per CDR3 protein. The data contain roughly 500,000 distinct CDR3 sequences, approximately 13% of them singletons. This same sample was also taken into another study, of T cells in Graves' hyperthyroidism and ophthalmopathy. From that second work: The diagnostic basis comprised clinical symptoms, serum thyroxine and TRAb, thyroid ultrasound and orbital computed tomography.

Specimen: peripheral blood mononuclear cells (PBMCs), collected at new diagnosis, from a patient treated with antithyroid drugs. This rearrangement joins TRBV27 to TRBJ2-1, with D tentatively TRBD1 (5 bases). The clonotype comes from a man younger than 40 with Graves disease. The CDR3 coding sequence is TGTGCCAGCAGTTTATCTCAGGGCCTCGGTTATGAGCAGTTCTTC. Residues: CASSLSQGLGYEQFF.